The next 14 T cell receptor beta chains were all read from a single sample in a study of human T cells and chemical hapten exposure. TCRdb used MiXCR to reprocess the RACE reads, holding one entry per CDR3 protein. The table includes fewer than 50,000 distinct CDR3 sequences, 9% to 9.5% detected once. Time point reported: patch test 3, about 24 weeks after DPC sensitization. Treatment in this sample: therapeutic diphenylcyclopropenone sensitization with weekly scalp DPC. Unfractionated whole blood was the source of the extracted total RNA. The source was whole blood, collected in connection with sensitization to the hapten diphenylcyclopropenone (DPC). These receptors all stem from a man aged 50 to 60 with alopecia areata. Some clones in this sample may be carry-over from other donors' samples.

This clonotype appeared many times. V and J are TRBV6-1 and TRBJ2-3; TRBD2 matches 13 bases. Germline trimming cut 1 base from V and 8 bases from J; bases unmatched to any gene: 3. The CDR3 has 15 amino acids. The germline V gene has CDR1 MNHNS and CDR2 SASEGT. The CDR3 nucleotides are TGTGCCAGCAGTGAAGGGACTAGCGGGAGTTTTACGCAGTATTTT. Translated, it gives CASSEGTSGSFTQYF.

This clonotype was detected ten times or more. This chain joins TRBV20-1 and TRBJ2-7; 10 positions agree with TRBD1. From germline, CDR1 is DFQATT and CDR2 SNEGSKA (reference sequence). V dropped 6 bases and J dropped 0; count of bases not matched to a gene: 5. The CDR3 length is 14 residues. CDR3 amino acids: CSAGRQGASYEQYF. The CDR3 nucleotides read TGCAGTGCGGGGAGACAGGGGGCCTCCTACGAGCAGTACTTC.

This clonotype has at least ten counts. The CDR3 sequence: CASSPNLGSNYGYTF. CDR3 sequence (DNA): TGTGCCAGCTCACCTAATCTAGGGTCTAACTATGGCTACACCTTC. The chain carries TRBV18 and TRBJ1-2; D is uncertain. Trimming removed 3 bases from V and 0 bases from J, with 11 bases in between. The CDR3 has 15 residues. Germline V CDR1 and CDR2: KGHSH, LQKENI.

This sequence joins TRBV18 and TRBJ1-1; D not resolved. The germline V gene encodes CDR1 KGHSH and CDR2 LQKENI. V gave up 0 bases and J gave up 0 bases, with 5 bases separating them. This CDR3 spans 14 amino acids. CDR3 sequence: CASSPPLVNTEAFF. In DNA form, the CDR3 reads TGTGCCAGCTCACCACCCCTCGTGAACACTGAAGCTTTCTTT.

This clonotype was counted a few times. The chain is built from TRBV15 and TRBJ2-7; 7 bases are shared with TRBD2. The CDR3 runs 16 residues. Germline V gene lookup returns CDR1 LNHNV and CDR2 YYDKDF (reference sequence). J lost 0 bases, V lost 0 bases, and 5 bases had no gene match. The CDR3 loop is CATSRDRASGSYEQYF. CDR3 bases: TGTGCCACCAGCAGAGATCGGGCTAGCGGCTCCTACGAGCAGTACTTC.

This clonotype was seen only a few times. V gene TRBV29-1 combines with J gene TRBJ2-7, with D possibly being TRBD1 (6 bases). The CDR3 runs 15 residues. With 3 bases removed from V and 3 bases from J, the gap between germline ends came to 18 bases. Germline lookup yields CDR1 SQVTM and CDR2 ANQGSEA. This chain's CDR3 is CSVDRETGGRYEQYF. Here the CDR3 DNA reads TGCAGCGTTGATAGGGAGACAGGAGGCCGCTACGAGCAGTACTTC.

V gene TRBV28 combines with J gene TRBJ1-5; tentative D call: TRBD1 (5 bases). The V gene's germline CDR1 is MDHEN and CDR2 SYDVKM. V was cut by 6 bases and J by 4 bases, with 7 bases left in between. The CDR3 contains 12 residues. CDR3 sequence: CASSHRNQPQHF. CDR3 sequence (DNA): TGTGCCAGCAGCCACAGGAATCAGCCCCAGCATTTT.

Only a few counts were recorded for this clonotype. This chain connects TRBV29-1 to TRBJ1-2, with D unclear. There are 15 residues in the CDR3. V was clipped by 4 bases and J by 1 base, with 16 bases between them. Looked up from germline, CDR1 is SQVTM and CDR2 is ANQGSEA. CDR3 bases: TGCAGCGTTGTGCTCCAGGACGGCAATAACTATGGCTACACCTTC. It yields the protein CSVVLQDGNNYGYTF.

The chain couples TRBV2 to TRBJ2-7, with TRBD2 matching over 8 bases. Germline loops: CDR1 SNHLY, CDR2 FYNNEI. The CDR3 consists of 15 residues. J gave up 2 bases and V 2 bases, and 5 bases lay outside the gene matches. CDR3 loop: CASSENSGATYEQYF. The CDR3 region has the DNA TGTGCCAGCAGTGAAAATAGCGGGGCGACCTACGAGCAGTACTTC.

The chain uses TRBV7-8 and TRBJ1-1; 8 nucleotides match TRBD1. CDR3 length: 15 amino acids. Germline V gene data show CDR1 as SGHVS and CDR2 as FQNEAQ. After removal of 5 bases from V and 0 bases from J, the junction contained 5 bases not matched to a gene. The CDR3 region is CASSPGQGMNTEAFF. CDR3 DNA sequence: TGTGCCAGCAGCCCTGGACAGGGTATGAACACTGAAGCTTTCTTT.

This clonotype has only a few counts. CDR3 sequence reads: CASSLYSKNTEAFF. Written as DNA, the CDR3 is TGTGCCAGCAGCTTGTACAGCAAGAACACTGAAGCTTTCTTT. This sequence joins TRBV5-5 and TRBJ1-1; D call uncertain. CDR1 SGHKS and CDR2 YYEKEE come from the germline V gene (reference sequence). V was pared by 1 base and J by 1 base, with 8 bases between. The CDR3 is made up of 14 amino acids.

V usage is TRBV6-4 and J usage is TRBJ1-5; D possibly corresponds to TRBD1 (5 bases). Germline-derived CDR1 and CDR2 are MRHNA and SNTAGT. This CDR3 comprises 13 residues. Trimming took off 4 bases at V and 9 bases at J, with 13 bases between the two ends. CDR3 DNA sequence: TGTGCCAGCAGTGCAGGGCCCCAACTGCCCCAGCATTTT. Protein sequence: CASSAGPQLPQHF.

This clonotype was observed a few times. The gene calls are TRBV7-2 and TRBJ2-5; a possible D gene is TRBD2 (6 bases). Per the germline V gene, CDR1 is SGHTA and CDR2 is FQGNSA. This CDR3 is 13 amino acids long. V lost 1 base and J 4 bases, leaving 7 bases between the germline ends. CDR3 nucleotide sequence: TGTGCCAGCAGCTTAGGACTAGTAGAGACCCAGTACTTC. Protein: CASSLGLVETQYF.

There are many counts of this clonotype. The CDR3 loop is CSVPEGPGANVLTF. The CDR3 nucleotides are TGCAGCGTCCCGGAGGGGCCTGGGGCCAACGTCCTGACTTTC. The chain links TRBV29-1 to TRBJ2-6; D perhaps matches TRBD2 (6 bases). The germline CDR1 and CDR2 sequences are SQVTM and ANQGSEA. The CDR3 runs to 14 residues. V lost 6 bases to trimming and J lost 2 bases, with 11 bases between them.